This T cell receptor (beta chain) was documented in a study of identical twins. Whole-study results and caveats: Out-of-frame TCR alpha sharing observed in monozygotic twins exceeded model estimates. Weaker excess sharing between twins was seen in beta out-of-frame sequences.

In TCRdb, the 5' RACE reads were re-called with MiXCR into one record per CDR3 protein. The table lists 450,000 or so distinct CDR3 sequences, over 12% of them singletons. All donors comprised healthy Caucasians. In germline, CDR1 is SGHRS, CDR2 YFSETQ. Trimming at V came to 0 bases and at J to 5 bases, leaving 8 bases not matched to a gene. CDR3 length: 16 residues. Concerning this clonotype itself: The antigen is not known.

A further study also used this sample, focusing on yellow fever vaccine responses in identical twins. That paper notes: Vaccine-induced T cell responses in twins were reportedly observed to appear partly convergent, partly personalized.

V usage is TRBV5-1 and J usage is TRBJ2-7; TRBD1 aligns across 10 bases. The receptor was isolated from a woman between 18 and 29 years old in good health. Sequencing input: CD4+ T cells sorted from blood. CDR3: CASSLAIGTGVHEQYF. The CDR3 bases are TGCGCCAGCAGCTTGGCTATAGGGACAGGGGTCCACGAGCAGTACTTC. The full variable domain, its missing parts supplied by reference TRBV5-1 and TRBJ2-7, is KAGVTQTPRYLIKTRGQQVTLSCSPISGHRSVSWYQQTPGQGLQFLFEYFSETQRNKGNFPGRFSGRQFSNSRSEMNVSTLELGDSALYLCASSLAIGTGVHEQYFGPGTRLTVT.